This TCR beta chain was captured by sequencing in a study of blood T cells in healthy people across ages. Study-wide findings and caveats: Among T cells, TCR beta diversity per million cells dropped roughly linearly as age rose.

PCR was performed a second time for 7 to 11 cycles using a sample-barcoded 5' primer and a J-beta primer mix. The template-switch adaptor was a 5' adaptor with 12 random nucleotides. It tagged each cDNA molecule. Each CDR3 protein gets one entry after TCRdb re-called the 5' RACE reads with MiXCR. The table shows 780,000 or so distinct CDR3 sequences, with roughly 56% occurring only once. About this clonotype: Its specificity is not known.

Sequencing was done on a sample of blood. The origin of this receptor is a man aged 40-55 years in good health.

The DNA for the CDR3 is TGTGCCAGCAGCAAAATTGGGGACGGTGCCTACGAGCAGTACTTC. This translates into CASSKIGDGAYEQYF. V usage is TRBV21-1 and J usage is TRBJ2-7; no check of the table's D call, TRBD1, against the DNA was made. TRBV21-1 is a listed pseudogene. The CDR3 sequence is 15 residues long.